This passage covers 28 T cell receptor beta chains from one sample sequenced in a study of cytomegalovirus exposure and HLA in healthy donors. With 60 Vbeta and 13 Jbeta primers, the PCR was carried out. Data came from immunoSEQ multiplex PCR; TCRdb stores just in-frame clones and leaves some out. The repertoire includes approximately 200,000 clones, 60% to 80% of them detected once, and 1.5% to 2% sits in the top ten. The material sequenced was PBMCs. These receptors were taken from a man between 18 and 35 years old in good health and CMV-seronegative.

The rearrangement uses TRBV27 and TRBJ2-5; tentatively, D is TRBD2 (6 bases). The CDR3 runs 16 residues. Trimming took 5 bases from V and 1 from J, leaving 17 bases between them. CDR1 is MNHEY and CDR2 is SMNVEV in the germline V gene (reference sequence). This chain's CDR3 is CASSPQLATFQETQYF. The CDR3 DNA sequence: TGTGCCAGCAGTCCCCAGCTAGCGACATTCCAAGAGACCCAGTACTTC.

The V gene is TRBV27, the J gene TRBJ2-7; 8 bases line up with TRBD1. Germline trimming cut 5 bases from V and 5 bases from J; bases unmatched to any gene: 11. This CDR3 comprises 15 residues. The germline CDR1 and CDR2 sequences are MNHEY and SMNVEV (reference sequence). The CDR3 loop reads CASSPTQGVGDEQYF. CDR3 nucleotides: TGTGCCAGCAGTCCGACACAGGGGGTGGGGGACGAGCAGTACTTC.

The chain links TRBV5-1 to TRBJ2-7, with D possibly TRBD1 on 6 matching bases. V was trimmed by 3 bases and J by 2 bases, leaving 9 bases between them. The CDR3 is 13 amino acids. Germline V lookup: CDR1 SGHRS, CDR2 YFSETQ. CDR3 loop: CASSSGQTYEQYF. CDR3 coding DNA: TGCGCCAGCAGCTCCGGACAGACCTACGAGCAGTACTTC. The full variable domain, its missing parts supplied by reference TRBV5-1 and TRBJ2-7, is KAGVTQTPRYLIKTRGQQVTLSCSPISGHRSVSWYQQTPGQGLQFLFEYFSETQRNKGNFPGRFSGRQFSNSRSEMNVSTLELGDSALYLCASSSGQTYEQYFGPGTRLTVT.

The chain links TRBV5-1 to TRBJ2-7; perhaps TRBD1 as D (6 bases). This CDR3 contains 15 residues. Germline loops: CDR1 SGHRS, CDR2 YFSETQ. With 4 bases removed from V and 3 bases from J, the gap between germline ends came to 17 bases. The CDR3 region has the DNA TGCGCCAGCAGCCCCACAGGGTCGGTGGGCTACGAGCAGTACTTC. Translation: CASSPTGSVGYEQYF.

This chain uses TRBV6-5 with TRBJ2-2; 7 positions match TRBD2. Trimming at V came to 10 bases and at J to 2 bases, leaving 4 bases not matched to a gene. Germline V gene lookup returns CDR1 MNHEY and CDR2 SVGAGI. The CDR3 runs to 13 residues. The CDR3 DNA reads as TGTGCCACAACGGGGGGAAACACCGGGGAGCTGTTTTTT. Translation: CATTGGNTGELFF.

V is TRBV18 and J is TRBJ2-3; TRBD2 aligns across 10 bases. The germline CDR1 and CDR2 sequences are KGHSH and LQKENI. The CDR3 extends over 19 amino acids. J lost 2 bases, V lost 1 base, and 12 bases had no gene match. The CDR3 nucleotides are TGTGCCAGCTCACCACTCCCTAGCGGGGGAGCGATACCCACAGATACGCAGTATTTT. This sequence encodes CASSPLPSGGAIPTDTQYF.

The rearrangement links TRBV9 to TRBJ1-4; D gene unclear. Looked up from germline, CDR1 is SGDLS and CDR2 is YYNGEE. CDR3 length equals 14 residues. V was trimmed by 4 bases and J by 3 bases, leaving 10 bases between them. The CDR3: CASSPLRANEKLFF. The CDR3 DNA sequence: TGTGCCAGCAGCCCGCTGAGGGCTAATGAAAAACTGTTTTTT.

Regarding this clone: In the same sample, other DNA sequences code for this CDR3. The rearrangement joins TRBV6-5 to TRBJ2-1, with 10 bases lining up with TRBD2. The junction had 7 bases not matched to a gene; V was cut back by 4 bases and J by 10 bases. This CDR3 comprises 14 residues. In germline, CDR1 is MNHEY, CDR2 SVGAGI. The DNA of the CDR3 is TGTGCCAGCAGTTCCAGCGGGGGGGCCGACGAGCAGTTCTTC. Residues: CASSSSGGADEQFF.

The gene calls are TRBV30 and TRBJ2-3; TRBD2 agrees at 9 bases. This CDR3 comprises 14 residues. The ends lost 5 bases at V and 4 bases at J; junction bases unmatched: 7. Germline V gene sequence: CDR1 GTSNPN, CDR2 SVGIG (reference sequence). This chain's CDR3 is CAWAPSGRSDTQYF. CDR3 sequence (DNA): TGTGCCTGGGCCCCCAGCGGGAGGTCAGATACGCAGTATTTT.

The rearrangement uses TRBV4-3 and TRBJ2-1, with 13 bases aligning to TRBD2. The CDR3 sequence is 16 residues long. Trimming cost V 6 bases and J 4 bases; bases outside gene matches: 6. CDR1 is LGHNA and CDR2 is YSLEER in the germline V gene. The CDR3 nucleotides are TGCGCCAGCAGTACTGGGACTAGCGGGGATTACAATGAGCAGTTCTTC. It yields the protein CASSTGTSGDYNEQFF.

The table lists this clone with a count of one. V and J are TRBV9 and TRBJ2-5; D uncertain. With 4 bases removed from V and 4 bases from J, the gap between germline ends came to 17 bases. There are 15 residues in the CDR3. Per germline, CDR1 SGDLS and CDR2 YYNGEE. The chain's CDR3 is CASSTDSGYLETQYF. CDR3 sequence (DNA): TGTGCCAGCAGCACCGATTCCGGTTATCTAGAGACCCAGTACTTC.

This chain links TRBV11-2 with TRBJ2-1; TRBD2 might be the D (6 bases). Germline V lookup: CDR1 SGHAT, CDR2 FQNNGV. The CDR3 runs to 17 residues. Trimming removed 2 bases at V and 5 bases at J, with 19 bases between. Written as DNA, the CDR3 is TGTGCCAGCAGCTTACGGCCCGGGAGCGGTGGGCACAATGAGCAGTTCTTC. Translation gives CASSLRPGSGGHNEQFF.

The chain employs TRBV2 and TRBJ2-3, with 13 bases aligning to TRBD2. The germline gives CDR1 SNHLY, CDR2 FYNNEI. J was trimmed by 3 bases and V by 7 bases; bases with no gene match: 7. This CDR3 has 16 residues. The DNA for the CDR3 is TGTGCCAGCAATCCTAGACTAGCGGGAGGTACAGATACGCAGTATTTT. Its protein product is CASNPRLAGGTDTQYF.

The rearrangement uses TRBV6-1 and TRBJ2-7; D may be TRBD2 (6 bases). V was shortened by 4 bases and J by 4 bases, with 20 bases between the two germline ends. This CDR3 contains 16 residues. Germline CDR1 is MNHNS and CDR2 is SASEGT. The CDR3 DNA reads TGTGCCAGCAGTGTTACCGGGAGACGGGGACGGTACGAGCAGTACTTC. Its translation: CASSVTGRRGRYEQYF.

This clone has a handful of counts. The V call is TRBV12-1, the J call TRBJ2-7; whether TRBD2, the table's D call, matches the DNA was not checked. TRBV12-1 is deemed a pseudogene. The CDR3 spans 19 residues. This CDR3 reads CASTLPTLQTPRVGYEQYF. In DNA, the CDR3 is TGTGCCAGCACCCTCCCGACTCTCCAAACTCCGAGGGTCGGCTACGAGCAGTACTTC.

The chain has TRBV6-5 and TRBJ2-7; D perhaps matches TRBD2 (7 bases). This CDR3 contains 12 residues. The germline V and J ends were trimmed by 6 bases and 7 bases, with 13 bases remaining between them. The V gene's germline CDR1 is MNHEY and CDR2 SVGAGI. The CDR3 loop is CASRQGLREQYF. CDR3 DNA: TGTGCCAGCAGACAGGGACTAAGGGAGCAGTACTTC.

This clone was counted once. The chain links TRBV4-3 to TRBJ2-5; a weak D match, TRBD2 (5 bases). This CDR3 region has 14 residues. The V and J ends lost 0 bases and 4 bases respectively, with 9 bases between them. CDR1 and CDR2 from the germline V gene are LGHNA and YSLEER. The CDR3 DNA reads TGCGCCAGCAGCCAAGATATAGGAGGAGAGACCCAGTACTTC. Residues: CASSQDIGGETQYF.

The chain links TRBV5-8 to TRBJ1-2; unclear D gene. The germline V gene has CDR1 SGHTS and CDR2 YDEGEE. V lost 10 bases and J 8 bases, leaving 9 bases between the germline ends. The CDR3 extends over 9 amino acids. The DNA of the CDR3 is TGTGCCCCCCCCGGGGGCTACACCTTC. Translation: CAPPGGYTF.

The genes are TRBV7-2 and TRBJ1-5; a weak D match, TRBD1 (5 bases). V was pared by 2 bases and J by 1 base, with 9 bases between. CDR1 is SGHTA and CDR2 is FQGNSA in the germline V gene. The CDR3 is 15 residues long. The chain's CDR3 is CASSLLPGSNQPQHF. The CDR3 nucleotides read TGTGCCAGCAGCTTATTGCCAGGGAGCAATCAGCCCCAGCATTTT.

This clone was found once. V gene TRBV27 combines with J gene TRBJ1-1, with unresolved D. CDR1 is MNHEY and CDR2 is SMNVEV in the germline V gene (reference sequence). This CDR3 region has 17 residues. The V end lost 0 bases, the J end lost 0 bases, and 14 bases lay between the germline ends. The CDR3 bases are TGTGCCAGCAGTTTATCAACACAGTTACCCATGAACACTGAAGCTTTCTTT. Protein: CASSLSTQLPMNTEAFF.

The rearrangement links TRBV30 to TRBJ1-2, with 8 bases matching TRBD1. V lost 7 bases, J lost 4 bases, and 8 bases stayed unmatched. Germline V gene sequence: CDR1 GTSNPN, CDR2 SVGIG (reference sequence). CDR3 length equals 13 residues. CDR3 protein: CAFRTGYIYGYTF. DNA for the CDR3: TGTGCCTTCCGGACAGGGTACATCTATGGCTACACCTTC.

This sequence joins TRBV2 and TRBJ2-5; maybe TRBD1 (6 bases). Germline CDR1 is SNHLY and CDR2 is FYNNEI. Trimming stripped 6 bases from V and 4 bases from J, with 15 bases between. The CDR3 is 14 amino acids. CDR3 DNA sequence: TGTGCCAGCAGAGTACAGGGTGTGGGAGAGACCCAGTACTTC. Translating it yields CASRVQGVGETQYF.

This sequence joins TRBV5-1 and TRBJ1-2; D remains unclear. Germline V gene data show CDR1 as SGHRS and CDR2 as YFSETQ. The length of the CDR3 is 15 residues. Trimming stripped 6 bases from V and 2 bases from J, with 17 bases between. The CDR3, as DNA: TGCGCCAGCACTAGAGCTAGTTCTGAAAACTATGGCTACACCTTC. As protein: CASTRASSENYGYTF.

This chain links TRBV7-8 with TRBJ1-1; D perhaps matches TRBD1 (5 bases). The CDR3 is 16 amino acids. Trimming removed 1 base from V and 1 base from J, with 13 bases in between. Germline V gives CDR1 SGHVS, CDR2 FQNEAQ. CDR3 sequence reads: CASSLGYRYSNTEAFF. In DNA form, the CDR3 reads TGTGCCAGCAGCTTAGGTTACAGGTATTCGAACACTGAAGCTTTCTTT.

This clone was detected only once. The chain carries TRBV7-9 and TRBJ1-5, with D possibly being TRBD1 (5 bases). Germline V gene sequence: CDR1 SEHNR, CDR2 FQNEAQ (reference sequence). V lost 1 base and J 4 bases, leaving 11 bases between the germline ends. CDR3 length: 15 amino acids. The CDR3 spells CASSLGGEGNQPQHF. The CDR3 region has the DNA TGTGCCAGCAGCTTAGGGGGGGAGGGGAATCAGCCCCAGCATTTT.

The chain is built from TRBV5-5 and TRBJ1-2; 7 bases are a match to TRBD1. This CDR3 spans 16 amino acids. Germline CDR1 SGHKS, CDR2 YYEKEE (reference sequence). After removal of 5 bases from V and 5 bases from J, the junction contained 15 bases not matched to a gene. CDR3 nucleotide sequence: TGTGCCAGCAGTAATGATTGGACAGGTGGCCTATATGGCTACACCTTC. Translation: CASSNDWTGGLYGYTF.

V and J are TRBV5-4 and TRBJ2-1, with 9 bases aligning to TRBD1. The V gene end was trimmed by 6 bases and the J gene end by 3 bases; junction bases not matched to a gene: 4. This CDR3 contains 14 residues. Per germline, CDR1 SGHNT and CDR2 YYREEE (reference sequence). For the CDR3, the DNA is TGTGCCAGCACCCTGACAGGGGGCTACAATGAGCAGTTCTTC. Translation: CASTLTGGYNEQFF.

The CDR3 DNA is TGTGCCAGCAGTTCCCGACTAGCGGGAGACTACGAGCAGTACTTC. Amino acid sequence: CASSSRLAGDYEQYF. The chain has TRBV6-6 and TRBJ2-7; TRBD2 matches 12 bases. Germline trimming cut 4 bases from V and 3 bases from J; bases unmatched to any gene: 4. CDR3 length: 15 residues. Germline values: CDR1 MNHNY, CDR2 SVGAGI (reference sequence).